This T cell receptor (beta chain) was recovered during a study of monozygotic twins with inflammatory bowel disease (dated by TCRdb to about 2019). For the wider study: The complete study included 28 monozygotic twin pairs: 19 IBD-discordant Danish pairs and nine German pairs, of which four were IBD-concordant and five were IBD-discordant. The search for disease-associated traits relied mainly on comparing IBD patients with their genetically identical healthy co-twins within discordant pairs. Each individual had, on average, about 151 000 unique TCRalpha sequences and 181 000 unique TCRbeta sequences available for analysis.

Libraries were constructed by 5' RACE. Preparation of each TCR library used roughly 3,300 ng of total RNA. For each sample, cDNA synthesis with SMARTScribe reverse transcriptase was split into eight separate reactions. During cDNA synthesis, unique molecular identifiers containing a 6-nucleotide sample barcode were introduced by template switching. TCRalpha and TCRbeta cDNA was amplified by two nested PCRs of approximately 17 and 9 cycles, with bead purification after each PCR. Before amplification, the cDNA was both treated with uracil DNA-glycosylase and purified with the QIAquick PCR purification kit. The second PCR added Illumina TruSeq-compatible adapters along with sample-specific barcodes. Library quality and concentration were checked on TapeStation and Qubit, and libraries were pooled at 5 to 6.5 ng each. Sequencing of the pooled libraries was done on an Illumina HiSeq2500 single-index Rapid Run using custom sequencing primers and 2 x 100 bp reads. As for the original processing: MiGEC version 1.2.6 was used for UMI-based consensus assembly, which corrected PCR and sequencing errors. V(D)J alignment, clonotype assembly and CDR3 extraction were performed with MiXCR version 2.1.1. Gene usage, clonotype sharing and MAIT/NKT TCR abundance were normalised by analysing the top 1000, 10 000 and 20 000 clonotypes per sample. Diversity was computed as the inverse Simpson index with the vegan R package after downsampling to 27 000 UMIs. Paired Mann-Whitney U tests were applied to discordant twin pairs, and Benjamini-Hochberg correction was used for multiple testing. After TCRdb reprocessed the reads, each CDR3 protein sequence was kept as one row, without DNA. These V and J calls derive from TCRdb rather than the authors' analysis. This sample's records show 350,000 to 400,000 distinct CDR3 sequences. Of the sample, 2.5% to 3% falls within the top ten clones.

Details on this clonotype: The antigen this receptor binds is unknown.

From each donor, an approximately 2.7 ml peripheral blood sample was collected into PAXgene tubes and kept at -80 degrees C. Total RNA was isolated from whole blood with the PAXgene blood miRNA kit on an automated QIAcube, without T cell sorting. Peripheral blood from monozygotic twin pairs, either concordant or discordant for inflammatory bowel disease, underwent deep TCRalpha and TCRbeta repertoire profiling that used unique molecular barcoding. Smoking habits were recorded for all twin pairs, and each individual was classified as a current, former or never smoker. CDR3 length: 15 amino acids, cysteine to phenylalanine. The DNA is not on file. The germline V gene specifies MNHNS as CDR1 and SASEGT as CDR2. The full study reports these points: Compared with healthy twins, IBD patients shared fewer clonotypes with other individuals, and the difference was most pronounced in patients with signs of disease activity. Differing immunosuppressive treatments among patients may have added background noise and inter-individual variability to the repertoires. TCRbeta repertoire diversity, by inverse Simpson index, was decreased in IBD patients compared with their healthy co-twins. Distinction between different T cell subtypes could not be achieved in the analysis. No single strong signal or clonotype linked to IBD turned up in the results, so the idea that one exists was not supported. Concordant and discordant twins showed no difference in repertoire similarity, possibly because of limited statistical power.

This receptor was identified in a human donor with ulcerative colitis or Crohn's disease, or a healthy co-twin of an affected twin (not recorded which). What was sequenced was blood. The V and J genes are TRBV6-1 and TRBJ1-5; the D call from TCRdb, TRBD1, cannot be confirmed without DNA. CDR3 loop: CASRRGQGIFQPQHF.